The clone carrying this T cell receptor (beta chain) was seen a few times. Its antigen is currently unknown. The data originate from a study of breast tumors, draining lymph nodes, adjacent tissues. TCRdb re-called the multiplex PCR reads with MiXCR, one entry per CDR3 protein. The top ten hold approximately 3.6% of the sample, which has about 220,000 distinct CDR3 sequences, under 35% seen once. Broader study findings: Tumor TCR diversity was below lymph nodes but above nontumor tissue.

Germline CDR1 MNHEY, CDR2 SVGEGT. The CDR3 totals 16 residues. The V gene end was trimmed by 6 bases and the J gene end by 2 bases; junction bases not matched to a gene: 9. Axillary draining lymph nodes of breast cancer patients supplied the node samples. The chain has TRBV6-2 or TRBV6-3 and TRBJ2-7; 11 bases are a match to TRBD2. The receptor's source is a female donor with breast cancer. Some clones in this sample may be carry-over from other donors' samples. Input material: axillary lymph node tissue. The CDR3 loop is CASRRGTSGPTYEQYF. The DNA of the CDR3 is TGTGCCAGCAGACGCGGGACTAGCGGTCCGACCTACGAGCAGTACTTC.